These 13 T cell receptor beta chains came from one sample sequenced in a study of early T cells in non-severe SARS-CoV-2 infection (dated by TCRdb to the early 2020s). Libraries were built with 5' RACE. Sequenced using a NextSeq 500. The public reads were run again by TCRdb, first through fastp at Q25 and then through MiXCR, and only productive beta chains were kept. Each entry merges the rows of one CDR3 protein and shows their most common DNA and genes. The sample contains tens of thousands of distinct CDR3 sequences, 12% of them found a single time. The ten biggest clones cover roughly 4.5% of the sample. This sample comprised whole blood, obtained at baseline. The receptor source for this set is an adult who was a healthcare worker with PCR-confirmed SARS-CoV-2 infection or an uninfected control (not recorded which).

This clonotype has more than one count but fewer than ten. This sequence joins TRBV10-3 and TRBJ1-4, with unresolved D. The CDR3 contains 13 residues. The V gene lost 8 bases and the J gene lost 4 bases, with 11 bases spanning the gap. The germline V gene encodes CDR1 ENHRY and CDR2 SYGVKD. The CDR3 DNA follows: TGTGCCATCGGCCAGGCAGTTAATGAAAAACTGTTTTTT. This sequence encodes CAIGQAVNEKLFF.

The V call is TRBV5-1, the J call TRBJ2-1; unclear D gene. The germline CDR1 and CDR2 sequences are SGHRS and YFSETQ. V was cut by 0 bases and J by 0 bases, with 10 bases left in between. This CDR3 is built from 16 residues. CDR3 DNA: TGCGCCAGCAGCTTGGACACCTTGAGCTCCTACAATGAGCAGTTCTTC. It translates to CASSLDTLSSYNEQFF.

The chain carries TRBV2 and TRBJ1-1; D is possibly TRBD1 (6 bases). The CDR3 contains 12 residues. V lost 8 bases and J lost 3, with 10 bases in between. CDR1 is SNHLY, CDR2 FYNNEI, per germline. For the CDR3, the DNA is TGTGCCAGCGGACAGAAATACACTGAAGCTTTCTTT. Amino acid sequence: CASGQKYTEAFF.

The CDR3 DNA reads as TGTGCCAGCAGCCAACACGGGACTAATGAAAAACTGTTTTTT. Its translation: CASSQHGTNEKLFF. The V gene is TRBV3-1, the J gene TRBJ1-4; the D is unclear. The ends were cut back, 2 bases at V and 2 bases at J, with 6 bases in the middle. Germline CDR1 and CDR2: LGHDT and YNNKEL (reference sequence). CDR3 length: 14 amino acids.

This clonotype was recorded a few times. CDR3 bases: TGTGCCAGCACCCTGGGGGGGGGCAGACTCAAAGAGACCCAGTACTTC. Translating gives CASTLGGGRLKETQYF. The chain has TRBV7-6 and TRBJ2-5; tentatively, D is TRBD2 (7 bases). Germline V gene sequence: CDR1 SGHVS, CDR2 FNYEAQ. This CDR3 is 16 amino acids long. V gave up 7 bases and J gave up 3 bases, with 21 bases separating them.

This clonotype was detected only a few times. This chain joins TRBV12-5 and TRBJ2-7; perhaps TRBD2 as D (5 bases). V lost 2 bases, J lost 3 bases, and 8 bases lay in between. The germline gives CDR1 LGHNT, CDR2 FRNRAP. This CDR3 region has 13 residues. The CDR3 protein is CASGLSGLYEQYF. In nucleotides, the CDR3 is TGTGCTAGTGGTTTGTCCGGACTCTACGAGCAGTACTTC.

The gene calls are TRBV6-5 and TRBJ1-1, with unresolved D. CDR1 and CDR2 (germline): MNHEY, SVGAGI. Between the trimmed V and J ends, which lost 7 bases and 8 bases, there was a span of 17 bases. The CDR3 totals 13 residues. The CDR3 reads CASIPNSGLEAFF. The CDR3 DNA reads TGTGCCAGCATCCCCAACTCCGGGCTAGAAGCTTTCTTT.

This sequence joins TRBV29-1 and TRBJ2-6, with D unclear. This CDR3 region has 13 residues. Between the trimmed V and J ends, which lost 3 bases and 1 base, there was a span of 4 bases. The germline V gene has CDR1 SQVTM and CDR2 ANQGSEA. CDR3 protein: CSVEGSGANVLTF. In nucleotides, the CDR3 is TGCAGCGTTGAGGGGTCTGGGGCCAACGTCCTGACTTTC.

A few counts support this clonotype. The chain employs TRBV6-5 and TRBJ2-7; 11 bases agree with TRBD1. CDR3 length equals 14 residues. Germline CDR1 and CDR2: MNHEY and SVGAGI. V shed 6 bases and J 4 bases; nucleotides not matched to a gene: 5. The CDR3 reads CASSLRDRGYEQYF. The CDR3 DNA reads TGTGCCAGCAGCCTCCGGGACAGGGGGTACGAGCAGTACTTC.

CDR3 in amino acids: CASSSGTGETDTQYF. CDR3 bases: TGTGCCAGCAGCTCCGGGACAGGGGAGACAGATACGCAGTATTTT. The V gene is TRBV7-9, the J gene TRBJ2-3; TRBD1 aligns across 10 bases. CDR3 length: 15 residues. Germline values: CDR1 SEHNR, CDR2 FQNEAQ (reference sequence). Trimming removed 4 bases from V and 3 bases from J; junction bases left unmatched: 4.

This clonotype occurred many times. This sequence joins TRBV25-1 and TRBJ1-1, with a possible D match to TRBD1 (6 bases). The CDR3 has 14 amino acids. Germline CDR1 MGHDK, CDR2 SYGVNS. Trimming took off 4 bases at V and 0 bases at J, with 9 bases between the two ends. This chain's CDR3 is CASSAGHLNTEAFF. CDR3 DNA: TGTGCCAGCAGTGCGGGACACTTGAACACTGAAGCTTTCTTT.

The chain combines TRBV2 with TRBJ2-5; D may be TRBD2 (5 bases). This CDR3 region has 12 residues. Looked up from germline, CDR1 is SNHLY and CDR2 is FYNNEI. Trimming stripped 4 bases from V and 5 bases from J, with 8 bases between. CDR3 nucleotide sequence: TGTGCCAGCAGTGTGAGGGATGAGACCCAGTACTTC. This gives the protein CASSVRDETQYF.

This clonotype was detected only a few times. The chain links TRBV28 to TRBJ1-4; no firm D call. Germline values: CDR1 MDHEN, CDR2 SYDVKM. The V end lost 5 bases, the J end lost 6 bases, and 7 bases lay between the germline ends. This CDR3 spans 12 amino acids. In DNA, the CDR3 is TGTGCCAGCAGTGGCGCCTATGAAAAACTGTTTTTT. The encoded protein is CASSGAYEKLFF.